This T cell receptor beta chain was identified during a study of blood T cell repertoires in COVID-19. Study information: Samples came from the United States, Italy and Spain, spanning acute and convalescent COVID-19. The analysed material was cDNA or gDNA that came from T cells, B-cell-depleted T cells, or PBMCs.

Authors' methods: Estimation of nucleated cell counts was performed using reference gene primer amplification. The table came from immunoSEQ multiplex PCR; TCRdb's copy has only in-frame clones and leaves some out. The DNA was the basis for D and trimming; V, J and clone size are from that table. The sample comprises approximately 500,000 clones, roughly 89% of which are singletons, and 7.8% rests with the top ten. The V gene end was trimmed by 0 bases and the J gene end by 3 bases; junction bases not matched to a gene: 12. Germline assignment: CDR1 SGHNT and CDR2 YYREEE (reference sequence). This CDR3 has 18 residues.

The sequence came from a woman aged 50 to 65 with COVID-19, enrolled during active disease. The sample consisted of peripheral blood. V and J are TRBV5-4 and TRBJ2-3, with 8 bases fitting TRBD2. CDR3 sequence reads: CASSLATVGGGLTDTQYF. The CDR3 DNA sequence: TGTGCCAGCAGCTTGGCCACGGTCGGGGGGGGGTTAACAGATACGCAGTATTTT.